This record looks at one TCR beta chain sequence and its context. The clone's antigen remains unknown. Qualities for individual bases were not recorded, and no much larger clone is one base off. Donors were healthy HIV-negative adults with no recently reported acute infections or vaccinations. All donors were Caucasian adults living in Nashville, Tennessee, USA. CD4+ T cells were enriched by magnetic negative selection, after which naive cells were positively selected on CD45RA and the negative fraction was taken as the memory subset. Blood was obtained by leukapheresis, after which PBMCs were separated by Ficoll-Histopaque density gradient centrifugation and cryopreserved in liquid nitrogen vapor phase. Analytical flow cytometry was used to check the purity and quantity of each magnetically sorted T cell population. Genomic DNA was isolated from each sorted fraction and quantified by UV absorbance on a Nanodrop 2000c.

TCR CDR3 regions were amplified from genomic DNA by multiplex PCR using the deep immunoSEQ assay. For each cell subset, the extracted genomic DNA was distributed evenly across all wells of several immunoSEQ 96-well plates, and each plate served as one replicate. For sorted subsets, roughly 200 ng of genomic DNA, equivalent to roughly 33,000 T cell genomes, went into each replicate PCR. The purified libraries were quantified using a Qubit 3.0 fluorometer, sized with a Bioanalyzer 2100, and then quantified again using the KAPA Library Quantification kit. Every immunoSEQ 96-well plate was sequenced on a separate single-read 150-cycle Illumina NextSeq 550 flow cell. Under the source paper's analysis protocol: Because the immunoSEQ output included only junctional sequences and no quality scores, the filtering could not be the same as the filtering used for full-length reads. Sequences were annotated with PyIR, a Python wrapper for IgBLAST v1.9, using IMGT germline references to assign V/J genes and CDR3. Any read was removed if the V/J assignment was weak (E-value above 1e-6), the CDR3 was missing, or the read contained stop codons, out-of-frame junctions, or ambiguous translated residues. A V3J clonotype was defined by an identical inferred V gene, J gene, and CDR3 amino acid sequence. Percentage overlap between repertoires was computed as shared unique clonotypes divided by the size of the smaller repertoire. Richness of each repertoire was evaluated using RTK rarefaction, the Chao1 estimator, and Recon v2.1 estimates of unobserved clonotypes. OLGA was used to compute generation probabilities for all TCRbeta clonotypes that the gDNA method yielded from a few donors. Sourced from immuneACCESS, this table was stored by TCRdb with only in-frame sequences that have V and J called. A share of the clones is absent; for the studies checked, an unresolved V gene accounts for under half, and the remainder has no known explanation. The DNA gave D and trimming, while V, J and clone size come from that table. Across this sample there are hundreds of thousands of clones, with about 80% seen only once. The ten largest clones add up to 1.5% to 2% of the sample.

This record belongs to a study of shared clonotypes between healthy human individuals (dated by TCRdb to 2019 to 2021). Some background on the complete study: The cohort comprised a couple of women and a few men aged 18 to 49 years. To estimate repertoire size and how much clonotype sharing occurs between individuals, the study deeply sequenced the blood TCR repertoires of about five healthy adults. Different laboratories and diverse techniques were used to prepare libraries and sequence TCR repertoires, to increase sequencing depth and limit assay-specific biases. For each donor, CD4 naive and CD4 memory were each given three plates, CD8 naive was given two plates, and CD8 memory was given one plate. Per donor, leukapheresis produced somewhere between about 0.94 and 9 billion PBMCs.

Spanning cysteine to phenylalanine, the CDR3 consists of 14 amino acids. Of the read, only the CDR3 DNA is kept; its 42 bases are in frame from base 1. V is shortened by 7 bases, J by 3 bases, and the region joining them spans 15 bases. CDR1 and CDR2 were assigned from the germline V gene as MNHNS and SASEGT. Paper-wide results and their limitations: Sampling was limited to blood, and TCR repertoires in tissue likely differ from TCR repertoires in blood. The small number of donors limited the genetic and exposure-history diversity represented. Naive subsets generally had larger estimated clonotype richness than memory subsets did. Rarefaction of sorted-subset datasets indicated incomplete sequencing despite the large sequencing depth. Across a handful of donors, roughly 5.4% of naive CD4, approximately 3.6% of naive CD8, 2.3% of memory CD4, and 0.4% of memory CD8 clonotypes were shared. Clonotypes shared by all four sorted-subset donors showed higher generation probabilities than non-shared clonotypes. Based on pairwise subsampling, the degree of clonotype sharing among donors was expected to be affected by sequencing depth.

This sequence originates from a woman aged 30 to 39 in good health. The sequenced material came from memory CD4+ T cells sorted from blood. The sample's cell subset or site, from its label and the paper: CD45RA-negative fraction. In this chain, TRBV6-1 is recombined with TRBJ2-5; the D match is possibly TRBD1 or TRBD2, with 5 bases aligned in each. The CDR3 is CASNREWDEETQYF. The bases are TGTGCCAGCAACCGAGAGTGGGACGAAGAGACCCAGTACTTC.